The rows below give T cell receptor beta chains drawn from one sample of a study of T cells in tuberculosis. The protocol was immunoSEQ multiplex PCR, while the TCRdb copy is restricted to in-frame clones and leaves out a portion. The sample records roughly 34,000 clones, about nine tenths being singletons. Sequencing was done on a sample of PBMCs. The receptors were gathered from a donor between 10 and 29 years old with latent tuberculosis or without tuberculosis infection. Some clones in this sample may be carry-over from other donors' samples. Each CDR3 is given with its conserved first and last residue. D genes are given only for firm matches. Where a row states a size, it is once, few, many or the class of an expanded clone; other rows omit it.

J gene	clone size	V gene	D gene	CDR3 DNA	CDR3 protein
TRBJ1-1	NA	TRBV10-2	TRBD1	TGCGCCAGCAGTGCTGACAGGGGAGTAGGAACTGAAGCTTTCTTT	CASSADRGVGTEAFF
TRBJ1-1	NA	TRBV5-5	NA	TGTGCCAGCAGCCGAAACTATGGAGAAGAAAGGACTGAAGCTTTCTTT	CASSRNYGEERTEAFF
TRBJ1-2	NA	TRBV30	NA	TGTGCCTACCCGCGACAGGCCGGTGGCTACACCTTC	CAYPRQAGGYTF
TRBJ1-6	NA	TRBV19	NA	TGTGCCAGTGGACTGGAGGGCCCACCCCTCCACTTT	CASGLEGPPLHF
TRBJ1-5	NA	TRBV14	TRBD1	TGTGCCAGCAGCCTCGGACAGGGTAGGAATCAGCCCCAGCATTTT	CASSLGQGRNQPQHF
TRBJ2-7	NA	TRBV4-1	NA	TGCGCCAGCAGCCAAGGAACGGGGAGCGAGCAGTACTTC	CASSQGTGSEQYF
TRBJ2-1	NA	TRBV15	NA	TGTGCCACCACGAGTCAATACAATGAGCAGTTCTTC	CATTSQYNEQFF
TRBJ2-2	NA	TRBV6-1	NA	TGTGCCAGCGGCTCCCCGAACACCGGGGAGCTGTTTTTT	CASGSPNTGELFF
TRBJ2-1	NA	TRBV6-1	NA	TGTGCCACTGACACCTACAATGAGCAGTTCTTC	CATDTYNEQFF
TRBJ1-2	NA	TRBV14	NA	TGTGCCAGCAGCCAAGATCAAAGGGGTTCGGTCTCTGGCTACACCTTC	CASSQDQRGSVSGYTF
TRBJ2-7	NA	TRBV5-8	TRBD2	TGTGCCAGCAGCAGTCCTATAGCGGGAGAACGGTACGAGCAGTACTTC	CASSSPIAGERYEQYF
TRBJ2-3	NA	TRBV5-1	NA	TGCGCCAGCAGCTGGACTGCGTCCCCTAGCACAGATACGCAGTATTTT	CASSWTASPSTDTQYF
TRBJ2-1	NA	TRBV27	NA	TGTGCCAGCACCGGTAGCGAGAGCTCCTACAATGAGCAGTTCTTC	CASTGSESSYNEQFF
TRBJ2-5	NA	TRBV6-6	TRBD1	TGTGCCAGCAGGACAGGGATCCAAGAGACCCAGTACTTC	CASRTGIQETQYF
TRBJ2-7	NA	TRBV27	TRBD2	TGTGCCAGCAGTTACGGGACTAGCGGGCTCTACGAGCAGTACTTC	CASSYGTSGLYEQYF
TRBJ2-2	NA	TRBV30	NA	TGTGCCTGGAGTCCCGGGACACGGAGCGGCACCGGGGAGCTGTTTTTT	CAWSPGTRSGTGELFF
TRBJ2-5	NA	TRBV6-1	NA	TGTGCCAGCAGTGTTTCCGGGGGAAAGGGAGAGACCCAGTACTTC	CASSVSGGKGETQYF
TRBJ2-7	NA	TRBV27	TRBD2	TGTGCCAGTTGGGGAGGGCTATCCTACGAGCAGTACTTC	CASWGGLSYEQYF
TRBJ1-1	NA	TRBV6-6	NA	TGTGCCAGCCAAAGGGGAAGAAGGACTGAAGCTTTCTTT	CASQRGRRTEAFF
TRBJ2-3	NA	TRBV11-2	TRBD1	TGTGCCAGCAGCTTAGAAGGGACAGGCACAGATACGCAGTATTTT	CASSLEGTGTDTQYF
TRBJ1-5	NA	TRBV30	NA	TGTGCCTGGAGTGGGTCGCGGATTCAGCCCCAGCATTTT	CAWSGSRIQPQHF
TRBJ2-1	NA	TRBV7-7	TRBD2	TGTGCCAGCAGCCCAGGGACTAGCGGGAGACAGTTCTTC	CASSPGTSGRQFF
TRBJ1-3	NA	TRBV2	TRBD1	TGTGCCAGCAGTCGACAGGGGGCGTCTGGAAACACCATATATTTT	CASSRQGASGNTIYF
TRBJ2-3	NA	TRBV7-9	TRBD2	TGTGCCGGTATAGCGGGGGGCCACGGTACGCAGTATTTT	CAGIAGGHGTQYF
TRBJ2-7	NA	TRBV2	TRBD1	TGTGCCAGCAGTTCCGGGACAGCGCGGTACTTC	CASSSGTARYF
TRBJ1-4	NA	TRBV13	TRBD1	TGTGCCAGCAGCTTCCGACAGGGTACTAATGAAAAACTGTTTTTT	CASSFRQGTNEKLFF
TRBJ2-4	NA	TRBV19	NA	TGTGCCAGTACCACCGCCCCGGGGGTCAAAAACATTCAGTACTTC	CASTTAPGVKNIQYF
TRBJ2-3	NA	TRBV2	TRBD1	TGTGCCAGCAGTGAGGGGACAGGGGACCCAGATACGCAGTATTTT	CASSEGTGDPDTQYF
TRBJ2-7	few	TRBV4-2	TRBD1	TGTGCCAGCAGCCCCGGACAGGGAGGAACGCAGTACTTC	CASSPGQGGTQYF
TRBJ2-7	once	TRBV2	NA	TGTGGTTCGGGCAGGGAATACAACGAGCAGTACTTC	CGSGREYNEQYF
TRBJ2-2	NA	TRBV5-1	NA	TGCGCCAGCAGCCCTCCACAGGGCATCAACACCGGGGAGCTGTTTTTT	CASSPPQGINTGELFF
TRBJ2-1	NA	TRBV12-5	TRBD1	TGTGCTAGTGGTTTGGGCCTCTCGGACAGGGATGAGCAGTTCTTC	CASGLGLSDRDEQFF
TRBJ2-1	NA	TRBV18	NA	TGTGCCAGCTCACCCCGTGGTAGCGTGAGCTCCTACAATGAGCAGTTCTTC	CASSPRGSVSSYNEQFF
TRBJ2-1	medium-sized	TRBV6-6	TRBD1	TGTGCCAGCAGATGGACAGGGGGCAGGGATGAGCAGTTCTTC	CASRWTGGRDEQFF
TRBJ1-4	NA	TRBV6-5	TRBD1	TGTGCCAGCAGTTACCTGGGACAGTCCGAAAAACTGTTTTTT	CASSYLGQSEKLFF
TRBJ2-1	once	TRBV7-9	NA	TGTGCCAGCAGCTTAAACGGGAAGGCCGAGAATGAGCAGTTCTTC	CASSLNGKAENEQFF
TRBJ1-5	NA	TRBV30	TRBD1	TGTGCCGTAACAGGGGACAAGGACAATCAGCCCCAGCATTTT	CAVTGDKDNQPQHF
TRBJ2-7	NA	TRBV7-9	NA	TGTGCCAGCAGCTTACAGGGCTACGAGCAGTACTTC	CASSLQGYEQYF
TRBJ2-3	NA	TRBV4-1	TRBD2	TGCGCCAGCAGCCAAGGGCGACTAGCGGACACAGATACGCAGTATTTT	CASSQGRLADTDTQYF
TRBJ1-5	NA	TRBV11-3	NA	TGTGCCAGCAGCTTACGAGAAGGTCGGGGGGCTCTAAATCAGCCCCAGCATTTT	CASSLREGRGALNQPQHF